One sample yielded the 14 T cell receptor beta chains listed below, sequenced in a study of blood T cell repertoires in COVID-19. Profiled with immunoSEQ multiplex PCR; TCRdb holds only in-frame clones, not every one. The sample shows about 380,000 clones, 85% of them seen only once. Sequenced sample: peripheral blood. The receptors derive from a woman aged 18-29 years with acute or convalescent COVID-19.

The J gene is TRBJ1-3, the V gene TRBV5-1, with D unresolved. Looked up from germline, CDR1 is SGHRS and CDR2 is YFSETQ. V lost 3 bases and J 0 bases, leaving 7 bases between the germline ends. The CDR3 runs to 14 residues. CDR3: CASSSRASGNTIYF. DNA of the CDR3: TGCGCCAGCAGCTCGAGGGCCTCTGGAAACACCATATATTTT.

The rearrangement links TRBV5-8 to TRBJ2-1; maybe TRBD2 (5 bases). This CDR3 has 15 residues. V was clipped by 0 bases and J by 5 bases, with 12 bases between them. Germline CDR1 is SGHTS and CDR2 is YDEGEE. The CDR3 coding sequence is TGTGCCAGCAGCTTGGCTACCGTCGGGAACAATGAGCAGTTCTTC. It encodes CASSLATVGNNEQFF.

The V and J genes are TRBV2 and TRBJ2-3; TRBD1 agrees at 9 bases. The CDR3 covers 13 residues. Trimming removed 11 bases from V and 4 bases from J; junction bases left unmatched: 7. The germline V gene has CDR1 SNHLY and CDR2 FYNNEI. The CDR3 is CAGGDRASDTQYF. The CDR3 nucleotides read TGTGCCGGCGGGGACAGGGCCTCAGATACGCAGTATTTT. Drawing the rest from reference TRBV2 and TRBJ2-3, the complete variable domain is EPEVTQTPSHQVTQMGQEVILRCVPISNHLYFYWYRQILGQKVEFLVSFYNNEISEKSEIFDDQFSVERPDGSNFTLKIRSTKLEDSAMYFCAGGDRASDTQYFGPGTRLTVL.

The CDR3 spells CASSVGTGVGNTIYF. CDR3 nucleotides: TGTGCCAGCAGTGTCGGGACAGGAGTTGGAAACACCATATATTTT. The rearrangement links TRBV27 to TRBJ1-3; 8 bases are shared with TRBD1. Trimming took 5 bases from V and 3 from J; bases not matched to a gene: 6. Germline CDR1 MNHEY, CDR2 SMNVEV (reference sequence). This CDR3 has 15 residues.

CDR3 DNA: TGTGCCAGTAGAACTGTTCCAGGCGCCGGAAAACTGTTTTTT. Its protein product is CASRTVPGAGKLFF. The chain recombines TRBV19 with TRBJ1-4, with D hard to call. CDR1 is LNHDA, CDR2 SQIVND, per germline (reference sequence). The CDR3 contains 14 residues. Trimming cost V 6 bases and J 10 bases, with 18 bases left between them.

V and J are TRBV7-9 and TRBJ1-2; no definite D call. The V gene lost 7 bases and the J gene lost 3 bases, with 9 bases spanning the gap. CDR1 and CDR2 (germline): SEHNR, FQNEAQ (reference sequence). The CDR3 runs 12 residues. The CDR3 protein is CASTPQDYGYTF. CDR3 bases: TGTGCCAGCACCCCGCAGGACTATGGCTACACCTTC.

The rearrangement joins TRBV29-1 to TRBJ1-3; TRBD1 agrees at 7 bases. CDR3 length equals 12 residues. The trim removed 7 bases at V and 3 bases at J, leaving 3 bases unmatched. The V gene's germline CDR1 is SQVTM and CDR2 ANQGSEA. This CDR3 is CSGRGLGNTIYF. CDR3 nucleotide sequence: TGCAGCGGAAGGGGGCTTGGAAACACCATATATTTT.

This chain connects TRBV29-1 to TRBJ2-1, with 7 bases fitting TRBD2. J gave up 6 bases and V 3 bases, and 5 bases lay outside the gene matches. The CDR3 consists of 13 residues. In germline, CDR1 is SQVTM, CDR2 ANQGSEA. The CDR3 protein is CSVDLGGSNEQFF. Here the CDR3 DNA reads TGCAGCGTTGATCTGGGAGGGAGCAATGAGCAGTTCTTC.

This sequence joins TRBV5-1 and TRBJ1-2; the D gene is possibly TRBD1 (6 bases). The V end lost 2 bases, the J end lost 8 bases, and 13 bases lay between the germline ends. The CDR3 spans 13 residues. CDR1 and CDR2 (germline): SGHRS, YFSETQ. Here the CDR3 DNA reads TGCGCCAGCAGCTTTGGACAGCAGGGGGGCTACACCTTC. Translated, it gives CASSFGQQGGYTF.

The chain has TRBV6-5 and TRBJ2-7; unclear D gene. The V gene's germline CDR1 is MNHEY and CDR2 SVGAGI. Deletions cut 9 bases from V and 3 bases from J, with 6 bases between. The CDR3 runs to 10 residues. This CDR3 reads CASFNYEQYF. The CDR3 DNA reads TGTGCCAGTTTTAACTACGAGCAGTACTTC.

This chain uses TRBV30 with TRBJ1-5; perhaps TRBD1 as D (6 bases). The germline CDR1 and CDR2 sequences are GTSNPN and SVGIG (reference sequence). The V gene lost 2 bases and the J gene lost 5 bases, with 10 bases spanning the gap. The CDR3 loop spans 13 amino acids. This chain's CDR3 is CAWSWAGDQPQHF. In nucleotides, the CDR3 is TGTGCCTGGAGTTGGGCAGGGGATCAGCCCCAGCATTTT.

The rearrangement links TRBV24-1 to TRBJ1-2; TRBD1 might be the D (6 bases). The CDR3 length is 16 residues. V was clipped by 7 bases and J by 6 bases, with 23 bases between them. The germline gives CDR1 KGHDR, CDR2 SFDVKD. In DNA, the CDR3 is TGTGCCACCAGAAAACAGGGTTCCCCCAACTATGATGGCTACACCTTC. Amino acids: CATRKQGSPNYDGYTF.

V gene TRBV29-1 combines with J gene TRBJ2-1; 10 nucleotides align to TRBD1. The ends lost 2 bases at V and 7 bases at J; junction bases unmatched: 2. The CDR3 spans 13 residues. Germline lookup yields CDR1 SQVTM and CDR2 ANQGSEA. Here the CDR3 DNA reads TGCAGCGTTGAATGGGGACAGGGGAATGAGCAGTTCTTC. Translating it yields CSVEWGQGNEQFF.

This clone was observed a single time. This rearrangement joins TRBV6-5 to TRBJ1-5; 7 bases agree with TRBD1. Trimming cost V 6 bases and J 3 bases; bases outside gene matches: 5. In germline, CDR1 is MNHEY, CDR2 SVGAGI. There are 14 residues in the CDR3. CDR3 DNA sequence: TGTGCCAGCAGGTCGACAGGGTCCAATCAGCCCCAGCATTTT. This gives the protein CASRSTGSNQPQHF.